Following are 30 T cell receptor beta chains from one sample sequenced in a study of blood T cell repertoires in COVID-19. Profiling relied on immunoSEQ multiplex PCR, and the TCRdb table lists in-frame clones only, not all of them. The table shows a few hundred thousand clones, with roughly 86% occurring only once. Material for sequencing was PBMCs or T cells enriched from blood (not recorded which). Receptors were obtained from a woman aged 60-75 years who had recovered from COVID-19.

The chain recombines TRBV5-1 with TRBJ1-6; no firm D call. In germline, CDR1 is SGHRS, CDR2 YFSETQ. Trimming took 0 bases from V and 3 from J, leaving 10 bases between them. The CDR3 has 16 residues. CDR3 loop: CASSLGLTLYNSPLHF. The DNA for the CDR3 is TGCGCCAGCAGCTTGGGACTGACTCTCTATAATTCACCCCTCCACTTT.

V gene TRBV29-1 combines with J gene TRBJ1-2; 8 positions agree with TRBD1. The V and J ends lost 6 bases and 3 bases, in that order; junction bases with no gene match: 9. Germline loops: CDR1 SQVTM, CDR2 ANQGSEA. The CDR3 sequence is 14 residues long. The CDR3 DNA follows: TGCAGCGTGGACCGGGACAGGCAGGACTATGGCTACACCTTC. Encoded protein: CSVDRDRQDYGYTF.

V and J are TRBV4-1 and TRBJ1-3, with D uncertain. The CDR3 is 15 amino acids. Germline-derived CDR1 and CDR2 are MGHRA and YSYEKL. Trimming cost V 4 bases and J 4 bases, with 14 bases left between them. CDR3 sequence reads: CASSLEIGAGNTIYF. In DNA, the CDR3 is TGCGCCAGCAGCCTGGAGATCGGAGCAGGAAACACCATATATTTT.

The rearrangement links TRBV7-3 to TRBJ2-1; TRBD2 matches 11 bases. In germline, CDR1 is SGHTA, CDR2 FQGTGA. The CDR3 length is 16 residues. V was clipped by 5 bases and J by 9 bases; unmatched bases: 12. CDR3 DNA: TGTGCCAGCAGCGACCCAATGGTAGCGGGAGGGGGTGAGCAGTTCTTC. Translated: CASSDPMVAGGGEQFF.

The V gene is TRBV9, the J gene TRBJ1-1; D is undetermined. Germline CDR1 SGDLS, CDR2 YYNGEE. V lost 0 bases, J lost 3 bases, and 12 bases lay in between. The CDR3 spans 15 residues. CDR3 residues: CASSVAGPEDTEAFF. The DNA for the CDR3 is TGTGCCAGCAGCGTAGCTGGCCCTGAGGACACTGAAGCTTTCTTT.

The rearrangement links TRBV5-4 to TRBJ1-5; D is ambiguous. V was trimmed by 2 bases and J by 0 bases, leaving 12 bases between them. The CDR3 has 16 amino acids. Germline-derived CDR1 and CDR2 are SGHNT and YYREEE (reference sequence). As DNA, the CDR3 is TGTGCCAGCAGCTTTGGGTCAGGAGGTAGCAATCAGCCCCAGCATTTT. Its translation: CASSFGSGGSNQPQHF.

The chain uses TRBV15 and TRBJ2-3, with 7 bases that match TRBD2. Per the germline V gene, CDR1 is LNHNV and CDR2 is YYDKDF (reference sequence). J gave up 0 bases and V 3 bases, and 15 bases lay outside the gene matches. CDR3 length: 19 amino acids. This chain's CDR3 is CATSSHSSGLTYSTDTQYF. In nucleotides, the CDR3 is TGTGCCACCAGCAGTCATTCTAGCGGCCTAACTTATAGCACAGATACGCAGTATTTT.

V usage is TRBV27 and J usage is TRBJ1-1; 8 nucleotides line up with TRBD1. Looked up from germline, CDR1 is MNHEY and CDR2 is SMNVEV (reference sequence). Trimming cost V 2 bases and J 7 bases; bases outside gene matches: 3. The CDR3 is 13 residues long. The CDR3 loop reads CASSLRGQVEAFF. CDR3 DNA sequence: TGTGCCAGCAGTTTACGGGGACAGGTTGAAGCTTTCTTT.

CDR3 in DNA: TGTGCCAGCAGTTTACAGGGTCCCGAGACCCAGTACTTC. Amino acids: CASSLQGPETQYF. The chain recombines TRBV28 with TRBJ2-5; possibly TRBD1 for D (5 bases). Germline-derived CDR1 and CDR2 are MDHEN and SYDVKM. This CDR3 is 13 amino acids long. Between the trimmed V and J ends, which lost 2 bases and 5 bases, there was a span of 9 bases.

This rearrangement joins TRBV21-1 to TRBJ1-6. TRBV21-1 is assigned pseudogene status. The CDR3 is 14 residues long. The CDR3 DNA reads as TGTGCCAGCAGCACGATACTCGGTGATTCACCCCTCCACTTT. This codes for CASSTILGDSPLHF.

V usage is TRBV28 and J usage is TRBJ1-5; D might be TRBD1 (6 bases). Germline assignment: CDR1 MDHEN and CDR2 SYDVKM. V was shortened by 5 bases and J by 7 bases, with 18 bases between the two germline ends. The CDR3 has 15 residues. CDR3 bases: TGTGCCAGCAGTCTCTTCCGAGGGGGATGGCAGCCCCAGCATTTT. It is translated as CASSLFRGGWQPQHF.

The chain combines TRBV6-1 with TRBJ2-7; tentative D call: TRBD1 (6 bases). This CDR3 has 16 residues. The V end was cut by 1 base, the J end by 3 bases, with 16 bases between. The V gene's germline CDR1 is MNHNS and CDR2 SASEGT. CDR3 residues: CASSEGVGQGFYEQYF. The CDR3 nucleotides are TGTGCCAGCAGTGAAGGCGTTGGGCAGGGGTTCTACGAGCAGTACTTC.

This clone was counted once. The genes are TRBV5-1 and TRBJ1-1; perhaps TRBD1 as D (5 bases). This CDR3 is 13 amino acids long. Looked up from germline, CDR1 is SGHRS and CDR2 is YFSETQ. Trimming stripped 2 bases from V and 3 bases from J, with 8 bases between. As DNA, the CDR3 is TGCGCCAGCAGCTTCGACAGTTACACTGAAGCTTTCTTT. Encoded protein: CASSFDSYTEAFF.

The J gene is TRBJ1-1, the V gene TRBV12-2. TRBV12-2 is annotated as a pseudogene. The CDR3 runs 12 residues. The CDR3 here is CASRLALGGAFF. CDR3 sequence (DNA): TGTGCAAGTCGCTTAGCGCTTGGGGGGGCTTTCTTT.

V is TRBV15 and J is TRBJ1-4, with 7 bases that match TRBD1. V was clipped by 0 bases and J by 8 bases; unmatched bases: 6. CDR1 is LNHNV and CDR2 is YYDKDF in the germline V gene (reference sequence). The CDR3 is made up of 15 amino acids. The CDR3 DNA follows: TGTGCCACCAGCAGAGATCGGGCAGGGGGGGAAAAACTGTTTTTT. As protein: CATSRDRAGGEKLFF.

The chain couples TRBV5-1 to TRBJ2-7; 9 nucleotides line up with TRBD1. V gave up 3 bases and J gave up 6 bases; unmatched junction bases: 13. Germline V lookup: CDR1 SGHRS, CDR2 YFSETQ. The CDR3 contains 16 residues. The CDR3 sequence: CASSWIGTGLGSEQYF. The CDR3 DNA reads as TGCGCCAGCAGCTGGATCGGGACAGGGCTAGGGAGCGAGCAGTACTTC.

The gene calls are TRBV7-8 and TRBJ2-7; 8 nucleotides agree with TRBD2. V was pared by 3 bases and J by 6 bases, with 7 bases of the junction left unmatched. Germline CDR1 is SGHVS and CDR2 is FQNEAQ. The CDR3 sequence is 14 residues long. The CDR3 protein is CASSFLLAASEQYF. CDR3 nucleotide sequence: TGTGCCAGCAGCTTCCTACTAGCGGCTAGCGAGCAGTACTTC.

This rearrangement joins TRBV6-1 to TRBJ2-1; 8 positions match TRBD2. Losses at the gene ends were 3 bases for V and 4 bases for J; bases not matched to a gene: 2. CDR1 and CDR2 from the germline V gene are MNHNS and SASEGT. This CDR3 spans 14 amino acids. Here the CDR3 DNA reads TGTGCCAGCAGTGAGGCGGGAGGATACAATGAGCAGTTCTTC. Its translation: CASSEAGGYNEQFF.

This CDR3 is CASRWTVDRTDTQYF. As DNA, the CDR3 is TGTGCCAGCAGATGGACAGTCGACCGCACAGATACGCAGTATTTT. The rearrangement joins TRBV2 to TRBJ2-3, with D tentatively TRBD1 (6 bases). Trimming left V 6 bases short and J 1 base short, with 14 bases between. Germline loops: CDR1 SNHLY, CDR2 FYNNEI. This CDR3 spans 15 amino acids. Based on the CDR3 plus reference TRBV2 and TRBJ2-3, the full variable domain is EPEVTQTPSHQVTQMGQEVILRCVPISNHLYFYWYRQILGQKVEFLVSFYNNEISEKSEIFDDQFSVERPDGSNFTLKIRSTKLEDSAMYFCASRWTVDRTDTQYFGPGTRLTVL.

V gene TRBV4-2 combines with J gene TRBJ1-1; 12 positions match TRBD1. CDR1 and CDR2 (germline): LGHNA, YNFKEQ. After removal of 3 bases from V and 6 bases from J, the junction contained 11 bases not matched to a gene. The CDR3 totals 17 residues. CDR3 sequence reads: CASSHGAGQGAFAEAFF. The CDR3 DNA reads TGTGCCAGCAGCCATGGGGCGGGACAGGGGGCTTTCGCTGAAGCTTTCTTT.

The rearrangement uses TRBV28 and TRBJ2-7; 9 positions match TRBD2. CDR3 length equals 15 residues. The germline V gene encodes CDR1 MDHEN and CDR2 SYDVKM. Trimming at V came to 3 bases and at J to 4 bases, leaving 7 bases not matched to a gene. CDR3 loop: CASSFILAGTYEQYF. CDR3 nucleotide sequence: TGTGCCAGCAGTTTCATCCTAGCGGGGACTTACGAGCAGTACTTC.

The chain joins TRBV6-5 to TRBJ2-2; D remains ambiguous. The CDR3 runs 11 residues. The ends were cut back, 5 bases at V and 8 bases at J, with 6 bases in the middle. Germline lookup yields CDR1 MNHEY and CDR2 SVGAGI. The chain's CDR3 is CASSRVGELFF. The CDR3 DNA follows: TGTGCCAGCAGTCGGGTTGGGGAGCTGTTTTTT.

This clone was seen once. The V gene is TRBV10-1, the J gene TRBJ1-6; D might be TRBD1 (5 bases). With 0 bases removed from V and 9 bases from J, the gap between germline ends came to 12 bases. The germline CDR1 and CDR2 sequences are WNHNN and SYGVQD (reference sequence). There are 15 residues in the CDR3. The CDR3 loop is CASSESSGRGSPLHF. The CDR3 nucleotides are TGCGCCAGCAGTGAGTCGTCAGGGAGGGGTTCACCCCTCCACTTT.

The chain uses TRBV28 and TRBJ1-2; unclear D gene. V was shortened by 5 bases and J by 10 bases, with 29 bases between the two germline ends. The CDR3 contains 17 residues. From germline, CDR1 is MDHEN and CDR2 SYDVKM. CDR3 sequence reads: CASSVNKSPGKGSSYTF. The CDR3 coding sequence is TGTGCCAGCAGTGTAAATAAAAGCCCGGGAAAGGGAAGTTCCTACACCTTC.

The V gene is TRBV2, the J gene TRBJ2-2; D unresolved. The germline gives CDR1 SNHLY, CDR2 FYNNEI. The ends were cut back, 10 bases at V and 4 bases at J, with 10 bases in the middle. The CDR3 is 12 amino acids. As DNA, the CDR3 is TGTGCCACCCAGGATGGCACCGGGGAGCTGTTTTTT. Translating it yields CATQDGTGELFF.

The CDR3 sequence is CASSLIRNTIYF. CDR3 in DNA: TGTGCCAGCAGTTTAATTAGAAACACCATATATTTT. The chain links TRBV27 to TRBJ1-3; no reliable D call. The ends were cut back, 2 bases at V and 5 bases at J, with 4 bases in the middle. The germline V gene encodes CDR1 MNHEY and CDR2 SMNVEV (reference sequence). The CDR3 sequence is 12 residues long.

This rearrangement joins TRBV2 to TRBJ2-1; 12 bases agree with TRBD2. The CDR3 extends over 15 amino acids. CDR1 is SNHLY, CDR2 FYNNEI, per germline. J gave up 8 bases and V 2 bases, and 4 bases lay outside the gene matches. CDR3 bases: TGTGCCAGCAGTGAACGGGCTAGCGGGGGGGATGAGCAGTTCTTC. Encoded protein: CASSERASGGDEQFF.

This CDR3 reads CASSSWAGTGRDGYTF. The CDR3 nucleotides are TGCGCCAGCAGCTCCTGGGCCGGGACAGGGAGAGATGGCTACACCTTC. The chain carries TRBV5-1 and TRBJ1-2; the match to TRBD1 covers 9 bases. The CDR3 contains 16 residues. V was pared by 3 bases and J by 6 bases, with 12 bases of the junction left unmatched. CDR1 and CDR2 (germline): SGHRS, YFSETQ.

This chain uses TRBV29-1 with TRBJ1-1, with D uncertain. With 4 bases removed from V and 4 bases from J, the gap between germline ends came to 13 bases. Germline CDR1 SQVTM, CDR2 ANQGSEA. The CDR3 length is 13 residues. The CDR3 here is CSVVPRESTEAFF. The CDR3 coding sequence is TGCAGCGTTGTTCCTCGGGAGAGCACTGAAGCTTTCTTT.

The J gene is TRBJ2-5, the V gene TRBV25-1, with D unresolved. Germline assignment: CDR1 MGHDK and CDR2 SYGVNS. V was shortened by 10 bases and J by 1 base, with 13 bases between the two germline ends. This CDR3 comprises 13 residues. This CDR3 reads CATSRSSQETQYF. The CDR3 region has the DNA TGTGCCACCTCACGGAGCTCCCAAGAGACCCAGTACTTC. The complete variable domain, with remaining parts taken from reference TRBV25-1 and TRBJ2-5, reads EADIYQTPRYLVIGTGKKITLECSQTMGHDKMYWYQQDPGMELHLIHYSYGVNSTEKGDLSSESTVSRIRTEHFPLTLESARPSHTSQYLCATSRSSQETQYFGPGTRLLVL.